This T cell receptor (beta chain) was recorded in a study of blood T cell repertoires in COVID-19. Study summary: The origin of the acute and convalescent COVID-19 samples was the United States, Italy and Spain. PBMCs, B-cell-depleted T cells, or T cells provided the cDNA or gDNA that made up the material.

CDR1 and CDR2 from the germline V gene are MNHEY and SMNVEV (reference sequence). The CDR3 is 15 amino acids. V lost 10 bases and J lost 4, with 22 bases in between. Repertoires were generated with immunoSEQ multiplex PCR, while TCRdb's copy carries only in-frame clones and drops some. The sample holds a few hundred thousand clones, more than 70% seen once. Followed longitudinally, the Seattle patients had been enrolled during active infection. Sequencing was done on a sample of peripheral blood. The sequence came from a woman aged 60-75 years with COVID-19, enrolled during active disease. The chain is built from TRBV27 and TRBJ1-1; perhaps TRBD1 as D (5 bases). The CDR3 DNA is TGTGCCACCAAGACCGGGCCCACCGGGGGCACTGAAGCTTTCTTT. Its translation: CATKTGPTGGTEAFF.